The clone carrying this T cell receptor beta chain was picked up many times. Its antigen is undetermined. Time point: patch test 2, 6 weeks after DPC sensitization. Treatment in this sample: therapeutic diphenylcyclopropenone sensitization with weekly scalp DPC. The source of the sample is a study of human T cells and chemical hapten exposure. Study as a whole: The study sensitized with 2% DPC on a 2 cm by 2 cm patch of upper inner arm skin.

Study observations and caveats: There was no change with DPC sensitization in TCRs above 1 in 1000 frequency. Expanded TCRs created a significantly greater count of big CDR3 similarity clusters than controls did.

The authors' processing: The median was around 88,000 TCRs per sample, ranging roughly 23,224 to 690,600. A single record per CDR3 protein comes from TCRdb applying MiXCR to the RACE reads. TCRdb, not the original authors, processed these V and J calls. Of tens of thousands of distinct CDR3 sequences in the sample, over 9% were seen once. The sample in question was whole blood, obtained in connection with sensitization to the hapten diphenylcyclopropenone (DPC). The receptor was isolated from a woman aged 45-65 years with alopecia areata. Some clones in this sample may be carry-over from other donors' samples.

The CDR3 loop is CASSQKSSYEQYF. The CDR3 DNA is TGTGCCAGCAGCCAGAAGAGCTCCTACGAGCAGTACTTC. The chain uses TRBV5-4 and TRBJ2-7; D unclear. The germline V gene encodes CDR1 SGHNT and CDR2 YYREEE (reference sequence). V was cut by 4 bases and J by 0 bases, with 8 bases left in between. The CDR3 loop spans 13 amino acids. Variable domain in full (rest from reference TRBV5-4 and TRBJ2-7): ETGVTQSPTHLIKTRGQQVTLRCSSQSGHNTVSWYQQALGQGPQFIFQYYREEENGRGNFPPRFSGLQFPNYSSELNVNALELDDSALYLCASSQKSSYEQYFGPGTRLTVT.